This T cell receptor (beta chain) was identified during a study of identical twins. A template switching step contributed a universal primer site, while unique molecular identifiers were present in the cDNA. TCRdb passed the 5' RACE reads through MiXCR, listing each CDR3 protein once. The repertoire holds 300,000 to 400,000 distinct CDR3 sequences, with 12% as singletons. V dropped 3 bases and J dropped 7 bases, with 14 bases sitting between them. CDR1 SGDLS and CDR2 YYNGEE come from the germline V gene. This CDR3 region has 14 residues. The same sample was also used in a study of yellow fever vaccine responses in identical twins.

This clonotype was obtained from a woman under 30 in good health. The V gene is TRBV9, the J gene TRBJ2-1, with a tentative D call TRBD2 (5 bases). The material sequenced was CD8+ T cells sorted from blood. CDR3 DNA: TGTGCCAGCAGCGGGGATCTAGCTGCTAATGAGCAGTTCTTC. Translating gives CASSGDLAANEQFF.